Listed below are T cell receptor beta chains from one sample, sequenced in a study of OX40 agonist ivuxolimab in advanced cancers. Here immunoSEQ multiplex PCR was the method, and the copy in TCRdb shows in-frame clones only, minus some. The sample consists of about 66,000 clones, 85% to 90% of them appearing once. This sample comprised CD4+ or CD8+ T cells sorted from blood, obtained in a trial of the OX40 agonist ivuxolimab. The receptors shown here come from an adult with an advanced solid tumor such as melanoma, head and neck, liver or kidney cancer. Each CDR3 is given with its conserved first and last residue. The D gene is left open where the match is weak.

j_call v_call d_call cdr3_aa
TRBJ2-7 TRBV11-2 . CASSLYGITSYEQYF
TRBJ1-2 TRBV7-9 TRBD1 CASSRALLTGTGYGYTF
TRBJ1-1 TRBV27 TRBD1 CASSFALQGARATEAFF
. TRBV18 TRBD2 CASSPHEAGGSTYEQYF
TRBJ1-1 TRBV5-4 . CASSLAQRGEGAEAFF
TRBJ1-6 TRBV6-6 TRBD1 CASGPEGAYSPLHF
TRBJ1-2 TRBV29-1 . CSVENSDNGYTF
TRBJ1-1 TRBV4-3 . CASSQLRALGGPEAFF
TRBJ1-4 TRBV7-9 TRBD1 CASSPYGQGGEKLFF
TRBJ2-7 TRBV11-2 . CASSLGGGAYEQYF
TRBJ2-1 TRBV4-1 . CASSHGGSRLTWNEQFF
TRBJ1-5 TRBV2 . CASSAGRAGQPQHF
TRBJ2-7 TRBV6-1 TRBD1 CASSGQNSYEQYF
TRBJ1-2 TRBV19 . CASSRDPLGGYTF
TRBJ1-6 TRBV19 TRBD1 CASRETGRDSPLHF
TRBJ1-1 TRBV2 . CASSVQGLNIEAFF
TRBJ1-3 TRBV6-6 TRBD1 CASCRDRDFRTIYF
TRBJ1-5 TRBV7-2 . CASSPNINSNQPQHF